The entry below gives a single T cell receptor (beta chain) sequence along with its context. The antigen is unknown. Germline is not matched at one junction end, which may reflect a read error. Findings and caveats of the study: Greatest tumor Treg TCR overlap was with tumor naive CD4+ cells. The larger-cohort validation was restricted to a single TCR beta V-J rearrangement rather than whole repertoires. Tumor memory CD4+ T cell TCR gene usage was found to cluster with blood and lymph node memory CD4+ cells and with lymph node naive CD4+ cells.

The sorted Tregs were CD4+CD25+CD127-/low cells. Full-length variable regions came from constant-region reverse primers plus semi-nested Nested Universal Primer A PCR. In TCRdb, the 5' RACE reads were re-called with MiXCR into one record per CDR3 protein. The data hold fewer than 55,000 distinct CDR3 sequences, with around 23% observed a single time. The CDR3 runs to 16 residues. Germline V gene sequence: CDR1 SGHRS, CDR2 YFSETQ. The clonotype comes from a female donor with breast cancer. The rearrangement joins TRBV5-1 to TRBJ2-7; weak D call: TRBD2 (6 bases). What was sequenced was Tregs sorted from a lymph node. Written as DNA, the CDR3 is TGCGCCAGCGGCTTGGTGGAGGGATTGGACTCCTACGAGCAGTACTTC. This gives the protein CASGLVEGLDSYEQYF.